Sequencing of this T cell receptor (beta chain) was carried out in a study of T cells expressing NK-cell markers. CDR1 is MNHEY, CDR2 SVGEGT, per germline. The CDR3 loop spans 12 amino acids. TCRdb re-called the 5' RACE reads and gives one entry per CDR3 protein, without DNA. The sample's table shows around 100,000 distinct CDR3 sequences. The rearrangement links TRBV6-2 or TRBV6-3 to TRBJ2-1. The source of this sequence is a woman aged 18 to 75 in good health. Sequenced input: blood T cells: a sorted CD56 or NKG2C T cell subset, CD4+ or CD8+ T cells, or bulk PBMC T cells (not recorded which). The CDR3 sequence is CASSPTQNEQFF.